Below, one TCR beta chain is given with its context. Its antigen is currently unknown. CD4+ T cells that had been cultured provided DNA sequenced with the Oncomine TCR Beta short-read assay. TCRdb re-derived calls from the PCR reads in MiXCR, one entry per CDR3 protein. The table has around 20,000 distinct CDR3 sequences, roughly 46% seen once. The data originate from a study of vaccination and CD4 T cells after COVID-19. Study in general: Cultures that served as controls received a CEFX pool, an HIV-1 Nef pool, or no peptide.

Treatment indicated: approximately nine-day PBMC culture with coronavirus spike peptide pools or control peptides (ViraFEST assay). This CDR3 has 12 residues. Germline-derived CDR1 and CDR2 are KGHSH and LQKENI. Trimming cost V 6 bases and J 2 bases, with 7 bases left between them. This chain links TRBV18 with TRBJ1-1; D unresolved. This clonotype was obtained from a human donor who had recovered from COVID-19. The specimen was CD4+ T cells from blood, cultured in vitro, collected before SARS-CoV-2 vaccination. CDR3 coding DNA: TGTGCCAGCTCGTCACCCAACACTGAAGCTTTCTTT. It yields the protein CASSSPNTEAFF.